Only a few counts were recorded for the clone carrying this T cell receptor beta chain. Its target is unknown. Germline values: CDR1 SGHTA, CDR2 FQGNSA. Trimming took 6 bases from V and 0 from J, leaving 11 bases between them. The CDR3 spans 14 residues. TCRdb re-called the reads through MiXCR, storing one row per CDR3 protein. The sample records approximately 770,000 distinct CDR3 sequences, 25% to 30% being singletons. The data are from a study of T cell repertoires in cytomegalovirus infection. This clonotype originated in a human donor in good health (CMV status not recorded). Some clones in this sample may be carry-over from other donors' samples. The sequencing used cultured CD8+ T cells from PBMCs, collected from culture after CMV antigen stimulation. The rearrangement joins TRBV7-2 to TRBJ1-1, with D perhaps matching TRBD1 (6 bases). The chain's CDR3 is CASRLGHLNTEAFF. The CDR3 DNA follows: TGTGCCAGCAGGCTGGGACACTTGAACACTGAAGCTTTCTTT. Complete variable domain (other parts from reference TRBV7-2 and TRBJ1-1): GAGVSQSPSNKVTEKGKDVELRCDPISGHTALYWYRQSLGQGLEFLIYFQGNSAPDKSGLPSDRFSAERTGGSVSTLTIQRTQQEDSAVYLCASRLGHLNTEAFFGQGTRLTVV.